This TCR beta chain was captured by sequencing in a study of PD-1 blockade in classical Hodgkin lymphoma. In every patient, relapse followed autologous stem cell transplantation, while exposure to brentuximab vedotin differed. Sequencing was performed with immunoSEQ multiplex PCR; in TCRdb, only in-frame clones are kept and a portion is missing. The table has some 65,000 clones, 71% seen once; the top ten hold approximately 9%. This clone has only a few counts. The sequenced sample was peripheral blood mononuclear cells (PBMCs), obtained before the second cycle of nivolumab. The sequence was obtained from a human donor with classical Hodgkin lymphoma.

The CDR3 spells CASSPGRETQYF. The CDR3 nucleotides are TGTGCCAGCTCACCAGGCCGCGAGACCCAGTACTTC. The chain employs TRBV18 and TRBJ2-5; D not certain. V shed 2 bases and J shed 5 bases, with 6 bases lying between them. The CDR3 spans 12 residues. Germline values: CDR1 KGHSH, CDR2 LQKENI.